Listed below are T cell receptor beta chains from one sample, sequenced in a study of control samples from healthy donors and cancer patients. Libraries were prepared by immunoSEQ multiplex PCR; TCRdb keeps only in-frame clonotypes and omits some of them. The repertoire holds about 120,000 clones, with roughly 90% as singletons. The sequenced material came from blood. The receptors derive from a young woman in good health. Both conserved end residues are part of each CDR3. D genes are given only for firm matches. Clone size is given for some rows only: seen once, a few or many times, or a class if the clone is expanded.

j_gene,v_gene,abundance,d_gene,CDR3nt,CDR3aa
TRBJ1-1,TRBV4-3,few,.,TGCGCCAGCAGCCAAGTCGGGCGAGAGTTGGCTGAAGCTTTCTTT,CASSQVGRELAEAFF
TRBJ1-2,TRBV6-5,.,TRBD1,TGTGCCAGCAGTTACGGGACAGGGGTGGATGGCTACACCTTC,CASSYGTGVDGYTF
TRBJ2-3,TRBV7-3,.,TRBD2,TGTGCCAGCAGCAGAGGACTAGCGGGCACAGATACGCAGTATTTT,CASSRGLAGTDTQYF
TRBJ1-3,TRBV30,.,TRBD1,TGTGCCGCCCGGGACAGGGTAGAAGGCTCTGGAAACACCATATATTTT,CAARDRVEGSGNTIYF
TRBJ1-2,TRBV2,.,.,TGTGCCAGGACAGAAGGGGCAAATGGCTACACCTTC,CARTEGANGYTF
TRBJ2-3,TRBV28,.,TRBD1,TGTGCCACCAAACAGGGGCCAGATACGCAGTATTTT,CATKQGPDTQYF
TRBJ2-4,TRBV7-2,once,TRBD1,TGTGCCAGCAGCTTAGGACAGGGGGCCGCCCGAGCCAAAAACATTCAGTACTTC,CASSLGQGAARAKNIQYF
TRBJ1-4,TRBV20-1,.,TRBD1,TGCAGTGCGCCCGACAGGGGCGAACTGTTTTTT,CSAPDRGELFF
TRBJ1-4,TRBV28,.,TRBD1,TGTGCCAGCAGGTCCTACAGGGGGTCCGGTGAAAAACTGTTTTTT,CASRSYRGSGEKLFF
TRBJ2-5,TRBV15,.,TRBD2,TGTGCCACCAGACGGGACCGGACTAGCGGGAGCGGAAGGGGGCAAGAGACCCAGTACTTC,CATRRDRTSGSGRGQETQYF
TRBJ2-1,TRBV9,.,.,TGTGCCAGCAGCCCCCAAGGCTCGGACAGCGATACCAACAATGAGCAGTTCTTC,CASSPQGSDSDTNNEQFF
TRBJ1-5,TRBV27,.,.,TGTGCCAGCTCCGAGGGAAATCAGCCCCAGCATTTT,CASSEGNQPQHF
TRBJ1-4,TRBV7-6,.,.,TGTGCCAGCAGCCGACGACCGGCAACTAATGAAAAACTGTTTTTT,CASSRRPATNEKLFF
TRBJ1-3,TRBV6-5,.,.,TGTGCCAGCAGTACTCTTTCGGGCTCTGGAAACACCATATATTTT,CASSTLSGSGNTIYF
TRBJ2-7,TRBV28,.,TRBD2,TGTGCCACCAAGTCCCAGACTAGCGGCTACTCCTACGAGCAGTACTTC,CATKSQTSGYSYEQYF
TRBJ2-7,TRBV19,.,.,TGTGCCAGTAGTACCCCTGACGGGGGTTCCGGCTACGAGCAGTACTTC,CASSTPDGGSGYEQYF
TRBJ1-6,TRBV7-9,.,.,TGTGCCAGCAGCTTCCGGGACGGATATAATTCACCCCTCCACTTT,CASSFRDGYNSPLHF